This T cell receptor beta chain came from a study of blood T cell repertoires in COVID-19. Background on the study: The cDNA or gDNA used as material had been derived from T cells, B-cell-depleted T cells, or PBMCs.

The table came from immunoSEQ multiplex PCR; TCRdb's copy has only in-frame clones and leaves some out. The data contain 300,000 to 350,000 clones, 88% of them seen just once; the ten biggest clones take up 0.95% to 1.1%. Participant reports of clinical history set cohort assignment. The CDR3 sequence is 13 residues long. V lost 5 bases to trimming and J lost 5 bases, with 12 bases between them. Germline loops: CDR1 LGHDT, CDR2 YNNKEL (reference sequence). This receptor was identified in a woman in her 30s who had been exposed to COVID-19. V is TRBV3-1 (or the pseudogene TRBV3-2) and J is TRBJ1-1; D is possibly TRBD1 (6 bases). The sequenced sample consisted of PBMCs or T cells enriched from blood (not recorded which). DNA of the CDR3: TGTGCCAGCAGCGGAACAGGGCGTACTGAAGCTTTCTTT. Protein product: CASSGTGRTEAFF.